The rows below give T cell receptor beta chains drawn from one sample of a study of glioma-infiltrating T cells after dendritic cell vaccination. Libraries were prepared by immunoSEQ multiplex PCR; TCRdb keeps only in-frame clonotypes and omits some of them. This sample has 90,000 to 100,000 clones; 79% occur once, and the top ten carry nearly 6%. Sequencing used blood, obtained before dendritic cell vaccination. Receptor source: a human donor with glioblastoma. Each CDR3 is given with its conserved first and last residue. D genes are given only for firm matches. Size is omitted from some rows. Given values are once, few, many or a class for expanded clones.

clone_size d_call j_call cdr3_length v_call cdr3_nt cdr3_aa
. . TRBJ2-3 13 TRBV2 TGTGCCAGCAGTGGGAGGAGCCCAGATACGCAGTATTTT CASSGRSPDTQYF
. . TRBJ2-6 17 TRBV4-1 TGCGCCAGCAGCCCCGGACTTACCCTATCTGGGGCCAACGTCCTGACTTTC CASSPGLTLSGANVLTF
. . TRBJ2-3 13 TRBV30 TGTGCCTGGAGTGTACAAATTGAGGGCACGCAGTATTTT CAWSVQIEGTQYF
. TRBD1 TRBJ2-2 17 TRBV5-6 TGTGCCAGCAGCTTGGCAGGGGGACAGGGTTACCCCGGGGAGCTGTTTTTT CASSLAGGQGYPGELFF
. . TRBJ1-4 14 TRBV19 TGTGCCAGTAGTATATATTACGGGAATGAAAAACTGTTTTTT CASSIYYGNEKLFF
once TRBD2 TRBJ2-5 16 TRBV5-1 TGCGCCAGCTCGTCAGCGGGAGGGAGCCTATGGGAGACCCAGTACTTC CASSSAGGSLWETQYF
few . TRBJ1-1 14 TRBV9 TGTGCCAGCAGCGTCGGGGGTATCAGAACTGAAGCTTTCTTT CASSVGGIRTEAFF
. TRBD1 TRBJ1-2 11 TRBV4-1 TGCGCCAGCAGCCGGGACAGGGTTCACAACTTC CASSRDRVHNF
few . TRBJ1-5 15 TRBV2 TGTGCCAGCAGAAGGGACACCGGGGGCAATCAGCCCCAGCATTTT CASRRDTGGNQPQHF
. TRBD1 TRBJ2-5 13 TRBV5-1 TGCGCCAGCAGCATGACAGGGAAAGAGACCCAGTACTTC CASSMTGKETQYF
once . TRBJ1-4 19 TRBV2 TGTGCCAGCAGTGGAAGTGGGCAGGGTTGGAGTATAATTGGTGAAAAACTGTTTTTT CASSGSGQGWSIIGEKLFF
. . TRBJ2-1 12 TRBV27 TGTGCCAGCAGTTTAGGCGGCGGTGAGCAGTTCTTC CASSLGGGEQFF
. . TRBJ1-1 15 TRBV5-1 TGCGCCAGCAGCTTGGGCCCGGGTCCGAACACTGAAGCTTTCTTT CASSLGPGPNTEAFF
. . TRBJ1-4 15 TRBV5-1 TGCGCCAGCAGCTTGGCGGGCGGGGGGAATGAAAAACTGTTTTTT CASSLAGGGNEKLFF
. TRBD1 TRBJ2-1 15 TRBV28 TGTGCCAGCAGCCCCCCCGGACAGGGGTATGTTGAGCAGTTCTTC CASSPPGQGYVEQFF
once TRBD2 TRBJ2-3 16 TRBV9 TGTGCCAGCAGTTCCGGACTAGCGGGCTACACAGATACGCAGTATTTT CASSSGLAGYTDTQYF
once . TRBJ1-1 13 TRBV10-3 TGTGCCATCAGTGAGCAGGGGACGGGTGAAGCTTTCTTT CAISEQGTGEAFF
. . TRBJ2-5 17 TRBV7-2 TGTGCCAGCAGCCCGAGTGGGGGGAGGTCGGGTCAAGAGACCCAGTACTTC CASSPSGGRSGQETQYF
few . TRBJ2-1 11 TRBV10-1 TGCGCCAGCAGTACGGGACTCGAGCAGTTCTTC CASSTGLEQFF
. . TRBJ2-1 15 TRBV19 TGTGCCAGTAGAGGACATTCAAGCTCCTACAATGAGCAGTTCTTC CASRGHSSSYNEQFF
. TRBD1 TRBJ1-1 14 TRBV9 TGTGCCAGCAGCGCGACAGGGGAGGTCACTGAAGCTTTCTTT CASSATGEVTEAFF
. . TRBJ2-4 15 TRBV10-2 TGCGCCAGCAGCGACAGAAACTTAGCCAAAAACATTCAGTACTTC CASSDRNLAKNIQYF
. TRBD2 TRBJ2-7 12 TRBV6-1 TGTGCCAGCAGTCTAGCGGTTTACGAGCAGTACTTC CASSLAVYEQYF
. TRBD1 TRBJ1-2 15 TRBV19 TGTGCCAGTAGTGCCGGACAGGGGGCCATCTATGGCTACACCTTC CASSAGQGAIYGYTF
. TRBD2 TRBJ2-5 17 TRBV19 TGTGCCAGTAGTATAGCCTTTACTAGCGGGATGCGGGAGACCCAGTACTTC CASSIAFTSGMRETQYF
. . TRBJ1-3 15 TRBV5-1 TGCGCCAGCAGCTTGAGGGGATCCTCTGGAAACACCATATATTTT CASSLRGSSGNTIYF
few TRBD2 TRBJ2-5 21 TRBV27 TGTGCCAGCAGTCAGGTTCGGGGACTAGCGGGGGGGCCGGGATTATTGGAGACCCAGTACTTC CASSQVRGLAGGPGLLETQYF
. TRBD1 TRBJ1-2 11 TRBV2 TGTGCCAGCAGTGTACAGGGGAGCTACACCTTC CASSVQGSYTF
few . TRBJ2-2 14 TRBV11-1 TGTGCCAGTCGCCGGGACATTAGCACCGGGGAGCTGTTTTTT CASRRDISTGELFF
. . TRBJ2-1 15 TRBV5-1 TGCGCCAGCAGCCCCGAGGGGGTGTCCTACAATGAGCAGTTCTTC CASSPEGVSYNEQFF
. . TRBJ1-1 11 TRBV2 TGTGCCAGCAGAGGGGGCACTGAAGCTTTCTTT CASRGGTEAFF
. . TRBJ2-4 15 TRBV5-1 TGCGCCAGCAGCCAAACGTCGAGGGCCAAAAACATTCAGTACTTC CASSQTSRAKNIQYF
. . TRBJ2-3 16 TRBV6-1 TGTGCCAGCAGAGAAACAGGGCTGGGAGAGCCAGATACGCAGTATTTT CASRETGLGEPDTQYF
. TRBD1 TRBJ2-1 17 TRBV30 TGTGCCTGGAGTGTACTTACGGGACAGGGCTCCTACAATGAGCAGTTCTTC CAWSVLTGQGSYNEQFF
. TRBD1 TRBJ2-7 15 TRBV4-1 TGCGCCAGCAGCCTCCAGGACAGGAGTACCTACGAGCAGTACTTC CASSLQDRSTYEQYF
. TRBD2 TRBJ2-3 17 TRBV19 TGTGCCAGTAGTACCCTAGCGGCAGCGGGAGGTGCAGATACGCAGTATTTT CASSTLAAAGGADTQYF
. TRBD1 TRBJ1-1 15 TRBV7-9 TGTGCCAGCAGCTTAGGCCAGGGGGAGGACACTGAAGCTTTCTTT CASSLGQGEDTEAFF
. TRBD1 TRBJ1-3 16 TRBV18 TGTGCCAGCTCATACTATGACAGGGGGACTGGAAACACCATATATTTT CASSYYDRGTGNTIYF
. TRBD1 TRBJ1-5 15 TRBV18 TGTGCCAGCTCACTCGGACAGGGCTTAGGACAGCCCCAGCATTTT CASSLGQGLGQPQHF
. . TRBJ1-3 15 TRBV28 TGTGCCAGCAGTTTAGGGGGGACTGCTGGAAACACCATATATTTT CASSLGGTAGNTIYF
. TRBD1 TRBJ2-7 15 TRBV19 TGTGCCAGTACCCAGGGCTGGGACAGGTCCCACGAGCAGTACTTC CASTQGWDRSHEQYF